The clone carrying this TCR beta chain came up a few times. With 60 Vbeta and 13 Jbeta primers, the PCR was carried out. Sequencing was performed with immunoSEQ multiplex PCR; in TCRdb, only in-frame clones are kept and a portion is missing. The data show about 150,000 clones, with approximately 72% seen just once and roughly 2.8% held by the top ten. The V and J ends lost 6 bases and 5 bases, in that order; junction bases with no gene match: 14. The CDR3 consists of 15 residues. Germline CDR1 reads SQVTM; CDR2 reads ANQGSEA. The sample belongs to a study of cytomegalovirus exposure and HLA in healthy donors.

The V and J genes are TRBV29-1 and TRBJ2-7; 9 positions match TRBD1. Sequenced: PBMCs. The receptor comes from a man in his late teens or twenties in good health and CMV-seronegative. CDR3 DNA sequence: TGCAGCGTAGGCCCGGGACAGGGAATGCCCCACGAGCAGTACTTC. Its protein is CSVGPGQGMPHEQYF.